This T cell receptor beta chain was sequenced for a study of immune evolution from preneoplasia to lung adenocarcinoma. Between the mid-2010s and the late 2010s, patients underwent resection in Japan or China. Between the trimmed V and J ends, which lost 3 bases and 0 bases, there was a span of 9 bases. The CDR3 covers 15 residues. Per germline, CDR1 LGHNT and CDR2 FRNRAP. Study results and limitations: KRAS-mutant nodules had the highest T cell clonality.

Note on this clone: The antigen is not known.

The data were produced by immunoSEQ multiplex PCR, yet TCRdb's version contains in-frame clones alone and is incomplete. The table includes tens of thousands of clones, approximately 69% detected once. The genes are TRBV12-5 and TRBJ2-1; D gene uncertain. Sequenced: FFPE invasive lung adenocarcinoma tissue. The origin of this receptor is a person between 55 and 69 years old with invasive lung adenocarcinoma. Some clones in this sample may be carry-over from other donors' samples. The DNA of the CDR3 is TGTGCTAGTGGTTTCGTGGGGTCCTCCTACAATGAGCAGTTCTTC. Translation gives CASGFVGSSYNEQFF.